The rows below give T cell receptor beta chains drawn from one sample of a study of tumor-infiltrating lymphocytes in primary liver carcinoma. In TCRdb, the multiplex PCR reads were re-called with MiXCR into one record per CDR3 protein. Among about 330,000 distinct CDR3 sequences listed, approximately 65% were seen once. Sequencing used peripheral blood. These receptors came from a man in his forties with primary liver carcinoma and hepatitis B virus infection. CDR3s include the opening cysteine and the closing phenylalanine or tryptophan. The order of the fields is V gene, clone size, CDR3 protein. Where a row states a size, it is once, few, many or the class of an expanded clone; other rows omit it.

TRBV19 - CASDGQGHTEAFF
TRBV11-2 many CASTRQRPSTDTQYF
TRBV11-2 - CASSLILLAGNNKQLF
TRBV30 few CAWRLAVGNTIYF
TRBV11-2 many CASSLVDGDWEKLFF
TRBV11-2 - CASSDRGTDHTDRQYF
TRBV6-6 many CASRGVVLPETQYF
TRBV6-5 - CASSYTGTGNSPLHF
TRBV5-4 - CANSPRAISYNEQFF
TRBV4-1 few CASSQVGLASHKQYF
TRBV4-1 - CASSQVVVVTGTQYF
TRBV6-5 few CASSSNHQTYQETQYF
TRBV11-2 - CASTIVGLWVNTEAFF
TRBV5-6 - CASSPGFDNIYVQYF
TRBV30 - CAWSGQGQETQYF
TRBV6-1 - CAGSEGQKNIQYF
TRBV14 many CASSSIRPLGNEQFF
TRBV11-2 - CVSSFMTDPDYEQYF
TRBV29-1 - CSVSTGTRNGYGQYF
TRBV5-1 - CASSVSGTGNYGYTF
TRBV4-1 - CASSQGDRGRDTEAFF
TRBV29-1 many CSAKFGRGGEQYF
TRBV12-3/TRBV12-4 - CASSFGDIGYGYTF
TRBV14 few CASNHQMGPKETQYF
TRBV11-2 - CARSVTAYEQYF
TRBV14 - CAISQRQFTGELFF
TRBV6-5 - CASSYSQGTNEKLFF
TRBV6-5 - CASSYTVPNTEAFF
TRBV29-1 - CSVELAGVVNELFF
TRBV4-3 many CASSQKPGASGKLDNEQFF
TRBV28 - CASSSPGGGAAFF
TRBV5-5 once CAGSLEAGAGELFF
TRBV12-3/TRBV12-4 - CASSLSGNAIYF
TRBV11-2 - CAISRMGGVHANYGYTF
TRBV4-1 - CASSQEGTGNKDTQYF
TRBV11-2 - CAISLGREDYEQYF
TRBV10-1 - CASSETETGMGEAFF
TRBV5-4 few CASSLTAGDGYTF
TRBV5-1 - CASSSAGTRGEQYF
TRBV5-6 many CASSQGLGIYEQYF
TRBV5-1 once CVSSKDTSTDTQYF
TRBV6-2/TRBV6-3 many CASSTPGAGFIQYF
TRBV5-4 many CASSRDSRREQYF
TRBV6-2/TRBV6-3 - CASSYSMTAPGSCF
TRBV11-2 - CASSKTVANEKLFF
TRBV6-5 once CASSLWAGASGANALTF
TRBV10-2 few CASSPVTAKHSPLHF
TRBV5-6 - CASSWGFGTQQETQYF
TRBV5-6 - CASSALIDGEQFF
TRBV6-2/TRBV6-3 - CASGVSDTQYF
TRBV29-1 many CSVAGQGDSGANVLTF
TRBV11-2 few CASSSTPTPGLAEGPSGANVLTF
TRBV28 few CASSLWSGGTNEQFF